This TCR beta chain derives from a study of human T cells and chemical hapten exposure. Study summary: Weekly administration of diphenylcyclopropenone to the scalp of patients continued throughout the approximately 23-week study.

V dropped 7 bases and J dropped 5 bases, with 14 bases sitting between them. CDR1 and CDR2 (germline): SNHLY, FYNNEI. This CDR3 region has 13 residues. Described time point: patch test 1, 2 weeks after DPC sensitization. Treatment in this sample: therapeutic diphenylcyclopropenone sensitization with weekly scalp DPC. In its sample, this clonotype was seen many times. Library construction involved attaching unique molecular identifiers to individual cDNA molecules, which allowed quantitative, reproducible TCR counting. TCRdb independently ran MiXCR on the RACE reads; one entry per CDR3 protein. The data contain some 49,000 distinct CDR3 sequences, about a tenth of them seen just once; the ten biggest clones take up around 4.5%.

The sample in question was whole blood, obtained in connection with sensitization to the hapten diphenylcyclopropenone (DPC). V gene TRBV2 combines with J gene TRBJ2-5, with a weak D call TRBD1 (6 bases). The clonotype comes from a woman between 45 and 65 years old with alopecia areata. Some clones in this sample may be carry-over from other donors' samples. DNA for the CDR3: TGTGCCAGCAAGACACAGGGTGGGGAGACCCAGTACTTC. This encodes CASKTQGGETQYF.